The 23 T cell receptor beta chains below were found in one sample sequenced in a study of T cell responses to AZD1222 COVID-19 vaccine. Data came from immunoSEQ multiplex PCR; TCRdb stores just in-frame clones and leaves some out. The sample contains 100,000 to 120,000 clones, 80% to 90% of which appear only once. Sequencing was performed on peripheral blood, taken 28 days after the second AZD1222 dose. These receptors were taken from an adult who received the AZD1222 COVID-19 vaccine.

The CDR3 DNA sequence: TGTGCCAGCAGTGAAGGCCTCAACTCCTACAATGAGCAGTTCTTC. It yields the protein CASSEGLNSYNEQFF. The rearrangement links TRBV2 to TRBJ2-1; D is uncertain. Germline loops: CDR1 SNHLY, CDR2 FYNNEI. CDR3 length equals 15 residues. Trimming took off 1 base at V and 0 bases at J, with 7 bases between the two ends.

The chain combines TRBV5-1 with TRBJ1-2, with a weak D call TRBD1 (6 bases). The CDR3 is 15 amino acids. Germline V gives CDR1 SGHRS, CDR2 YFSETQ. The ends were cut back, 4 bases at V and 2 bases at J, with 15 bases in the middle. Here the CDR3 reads CASSVGGSLNYGYTF. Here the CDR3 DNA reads TGCGCCAGCAGCGTGGGGGGCAGTCTAAACTATGGCTACACCTTC.

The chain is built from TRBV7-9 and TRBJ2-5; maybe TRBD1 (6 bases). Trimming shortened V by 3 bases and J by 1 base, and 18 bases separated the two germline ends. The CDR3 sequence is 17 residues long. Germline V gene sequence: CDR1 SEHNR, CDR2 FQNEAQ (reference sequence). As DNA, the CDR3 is TGTGCCAGCAGCTTGATTGGTGGCAGGGACACCCAAGAGACCCAGTACTTC. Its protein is CASSLIGGRDTQETQYF.

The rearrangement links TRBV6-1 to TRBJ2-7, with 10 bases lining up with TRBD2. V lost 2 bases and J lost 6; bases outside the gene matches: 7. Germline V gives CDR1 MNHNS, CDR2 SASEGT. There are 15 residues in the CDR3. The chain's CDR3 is CASSERLAGGGEQYF. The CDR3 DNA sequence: TGTGCCAGCAGTGAACGGTTAGCGGGGGGAGGCGAGCAGTACTTC.

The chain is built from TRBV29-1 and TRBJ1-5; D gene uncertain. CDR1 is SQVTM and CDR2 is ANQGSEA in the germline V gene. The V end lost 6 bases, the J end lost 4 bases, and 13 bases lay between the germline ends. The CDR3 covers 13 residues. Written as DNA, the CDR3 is TGCAGCGTGGCGGCGACGGGGAATCAGCCCCAGCATTTT. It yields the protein CSVAATGNQPQHF.

The CDR3 is CASSRGGAEETQYF. Here the CDR3 DNA reads TGCGCCAGCAGTCGCGGGGGGGCGGAGGAGACCCAGTACTTC. The V call is TRBV5-1, the J call TRBJ2-5; TRBD2 matches 9 bases. V lost 5 bases to trimming and J lost 5 bases; unmatched junction nucleotides: 7. Germline values: CDR1 SGHRS, CDR2 YFSETQ. The CDR3 runs 14 residues.

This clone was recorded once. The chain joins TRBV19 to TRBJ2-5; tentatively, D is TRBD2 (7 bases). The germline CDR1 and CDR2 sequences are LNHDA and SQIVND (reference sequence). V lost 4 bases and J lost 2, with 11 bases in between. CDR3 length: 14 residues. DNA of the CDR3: TGTGCCAGTAGTAGCGGGGGCGAACAAGAGACCCAGTACTTC. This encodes CASSSGGEQETQYF.

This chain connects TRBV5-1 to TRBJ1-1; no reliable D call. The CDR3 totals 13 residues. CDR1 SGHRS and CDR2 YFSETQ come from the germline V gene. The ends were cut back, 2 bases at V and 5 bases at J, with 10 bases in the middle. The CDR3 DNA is TGCGCCAGCAGCTTTATCGGGAAAACTGAAGCTTTCTTT. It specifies CASSFIGKTEAFF.

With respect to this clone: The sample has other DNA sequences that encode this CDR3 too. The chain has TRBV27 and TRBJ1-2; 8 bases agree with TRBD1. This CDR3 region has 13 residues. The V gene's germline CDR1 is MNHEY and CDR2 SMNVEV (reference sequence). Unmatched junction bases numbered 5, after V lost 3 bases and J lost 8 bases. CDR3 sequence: CASSFGQGRGYTF. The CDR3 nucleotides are TGTGCCAGCAGTTTCGGACAGGGTAGGGGCTACACCTTC.

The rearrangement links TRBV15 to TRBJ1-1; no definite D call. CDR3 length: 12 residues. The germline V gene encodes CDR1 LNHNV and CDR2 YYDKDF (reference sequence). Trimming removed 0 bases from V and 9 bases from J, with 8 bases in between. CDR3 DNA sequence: TGTGCCACCAGCAGAGATAGGGTGCAAGCTTTCTTT. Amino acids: CATSRDRVQAFF.

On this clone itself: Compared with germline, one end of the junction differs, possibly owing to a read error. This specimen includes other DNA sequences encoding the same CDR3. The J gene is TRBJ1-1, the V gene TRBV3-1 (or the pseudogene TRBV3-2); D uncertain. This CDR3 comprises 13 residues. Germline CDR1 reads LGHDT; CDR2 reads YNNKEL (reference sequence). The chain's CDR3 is CASSQAGGTEAFF. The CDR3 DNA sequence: TGTGCCAGCAGTCAAGCAGGAGGCACTGAAGCTTTCTTT.

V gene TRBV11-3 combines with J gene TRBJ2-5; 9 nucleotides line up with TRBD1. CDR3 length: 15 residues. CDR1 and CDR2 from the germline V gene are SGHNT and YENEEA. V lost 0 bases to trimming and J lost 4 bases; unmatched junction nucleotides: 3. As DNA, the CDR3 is TGTGCCAGCAGCTTAGATGGGGACAGGGTAGAGACCCAGTACTTC. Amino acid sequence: CASSLDGDRVETQYF.

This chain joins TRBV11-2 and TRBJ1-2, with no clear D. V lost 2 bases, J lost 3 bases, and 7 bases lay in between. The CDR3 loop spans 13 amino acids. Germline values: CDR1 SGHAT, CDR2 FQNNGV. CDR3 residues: CASSLYGDYGYTF. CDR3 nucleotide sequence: TGTGCCAGCAGCTTATACGGAGACTATGGCTACACCTTC.

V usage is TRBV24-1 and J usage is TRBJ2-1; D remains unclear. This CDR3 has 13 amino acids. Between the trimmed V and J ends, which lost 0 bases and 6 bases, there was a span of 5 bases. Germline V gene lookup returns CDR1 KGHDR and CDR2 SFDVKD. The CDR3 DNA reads TGTGCCACCAGTGATTTGCAATTCAATGAGCAGTTCTTC. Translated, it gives CATSDLQFNEQFF.

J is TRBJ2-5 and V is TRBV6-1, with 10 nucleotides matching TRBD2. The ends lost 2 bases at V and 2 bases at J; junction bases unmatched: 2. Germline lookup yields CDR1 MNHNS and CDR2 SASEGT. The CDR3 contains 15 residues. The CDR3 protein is CASSEFSGGQETQYF. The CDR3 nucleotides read TGTGCCAGCAGTGAATTTAGCGGGGGGCAAGAGACCCAGTACTTC.

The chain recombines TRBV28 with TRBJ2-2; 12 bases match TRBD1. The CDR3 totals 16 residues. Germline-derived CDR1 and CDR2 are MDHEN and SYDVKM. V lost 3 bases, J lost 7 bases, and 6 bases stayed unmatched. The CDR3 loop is CASSFGDRGPGGELFF. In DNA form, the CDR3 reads TGTGCCAGCAGTTTTGGGGACAGGGGGCCTGGCGGGGAGCTGTTTTTT.

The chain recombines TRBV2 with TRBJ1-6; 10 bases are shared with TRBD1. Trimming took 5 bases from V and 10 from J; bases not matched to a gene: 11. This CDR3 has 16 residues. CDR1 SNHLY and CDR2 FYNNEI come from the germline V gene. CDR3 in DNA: TGTGCCAGCAGTCGAGAGGCTTTGACAGGGGGCTCACCCCTCCACTTT. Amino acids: CASSREALTGGSPLHF. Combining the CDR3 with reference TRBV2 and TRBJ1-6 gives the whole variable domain EPEVTQTPSHQVTQMGQEVILRCVPISNHLYFYWYRQILGQKVEFLVSFYNNEISEKSEIFDDQFSVERPDGSNFTLKIRSTKLEDSAMYFCASSREALTGGSPLHFGNGTRLTVT.

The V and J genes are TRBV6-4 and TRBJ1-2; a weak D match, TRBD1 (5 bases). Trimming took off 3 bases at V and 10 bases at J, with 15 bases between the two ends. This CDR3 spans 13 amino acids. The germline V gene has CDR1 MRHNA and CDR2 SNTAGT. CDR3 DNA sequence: TGTGCCAGCAGTGAACGACAGCAAGAGCCCTACACCTTC. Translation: CASSERQQEPYTF.

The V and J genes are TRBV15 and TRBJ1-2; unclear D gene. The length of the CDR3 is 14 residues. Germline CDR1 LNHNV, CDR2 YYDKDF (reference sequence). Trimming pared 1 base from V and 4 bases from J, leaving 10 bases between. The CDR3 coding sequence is TGTGCCACCAGCAGAGTGGTTGAGGCCTATGGCTACACCTTC. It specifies CATSRVVEAYGYTF.

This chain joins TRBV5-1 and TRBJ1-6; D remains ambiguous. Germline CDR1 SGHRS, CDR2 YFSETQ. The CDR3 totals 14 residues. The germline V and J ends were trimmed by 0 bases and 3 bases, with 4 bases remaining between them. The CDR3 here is CASSLDFYNSPLHF. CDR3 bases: TGCGCCAGCAGCTTGGATTTCTATAATTCACCCCTCCACTTT.

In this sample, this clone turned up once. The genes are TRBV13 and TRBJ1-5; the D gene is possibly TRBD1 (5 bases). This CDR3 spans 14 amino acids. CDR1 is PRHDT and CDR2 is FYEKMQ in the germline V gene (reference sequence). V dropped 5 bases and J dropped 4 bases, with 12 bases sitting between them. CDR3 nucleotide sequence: TGTGCCAGCAGCCTCGGGGGGGGGAATCAGCCCCAGCATTTT. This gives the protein CASSLGGGNQPQHF.

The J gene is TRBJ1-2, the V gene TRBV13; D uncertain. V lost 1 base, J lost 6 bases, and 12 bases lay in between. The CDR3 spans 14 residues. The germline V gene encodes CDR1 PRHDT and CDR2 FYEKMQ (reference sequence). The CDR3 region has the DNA TGTGCCAGCAGCTTAGTCGGGGAGGCGAATGGCTACACCTTC. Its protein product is CASSLVGEANGYTF.

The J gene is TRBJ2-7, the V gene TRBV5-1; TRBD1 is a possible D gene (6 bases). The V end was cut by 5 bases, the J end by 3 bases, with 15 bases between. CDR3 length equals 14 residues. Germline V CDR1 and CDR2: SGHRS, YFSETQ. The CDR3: CASSPLGTFYEQYF. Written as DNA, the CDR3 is TGCGCCAGCAGTCCTCTCGGGACATTCTACGAGCAGTACTTC. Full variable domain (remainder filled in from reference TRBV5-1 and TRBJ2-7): KAGVTQTPRYLIKTRGQQVTLSCSPISGHRSVSWYQQTPGQGLQFLFEYFSETQRNKGNFPGRFSGRQFSNSRSEMNVSTLELGDSALYLCASSPLGTFYEQYFGPGTRLTVT.